Below are 8 T cell receptor beta chains sequenced from a single sample in a study of metastatic and nonmetastatic thyroid tumors. None of the patients had undergone any treatment ahead of thyroid surgery. TCRdb re-analyzed the PCR reads using MiXCR. Of roughly 23,000 clones listed, around 20% are singletons. The specimen was blood. The receptors shown here come from a male donor with papillary thyroid cancer or a benign thyroid nodule (not recorded which). Some clones in this sample may be carry-over from other donors' samples.

This clone was detected a few times. J is TRBJ2-7 and V is TRBV6-2 or TRBV6-3; either TRBD1 or TRBD2 may supply D (5 bases each). Germline V gene sequence: CDR1 MNHEY, CDR2 SVGEGT. The CDR3 sequence is 16 residues long. Here the CDR3 DNA reads TGTGCAAGCAGTTACTCAGGGACGGCAGGCTCCTACGAGCAGTACGTC. It translates to CASSYSGTAGSYEQYV.

This chain links TRBV18 with TRBJ2-7, with 7 bases that match TRBD2. Looked up from germline, CDR1 is KGHSH and CDR2 is LQKENI. This CDR3 is 15 amino acids long. The V segment lost 1 base and the J segment 4 bases; nucleotides outside the gene matches: 7. CDR3 amino acids: CASSPRASGSYEQYF. CDR3 DNA sequence: TGTGCCAGCTCACCACGGGCTAGCGGATCATACGAGCAGTACTTC. Full variable domain (outside the CDR3, taken from reference TRBV18 and TRBJ2-7): NAGVMQNPRHLVRRRGQEARLRCSPMKGHSHVYWYRQLPEEGLKFMVYLQKENIIDESGMPKERFSAEFPKEGPSILRIQQVVRGDSAAYFCASSPRASGSYEQYFGPGTRLTVT.

This clone was found many times. The rearrangement uses TRBV10-2 and TRBJ2-5; tentative D call: TRBD1 (6 bases). The germline CDR1 and CDR2 sequences are WSHSY and SAAADI. V shed 4 bases and J shed 5 bases, with 17 bases lying between them. The CDR3 has 15 residues. CDR3: CASSGVIQGHETQYF. The DNA of the CDR3 is TGCGCCAGCAGTGGTGTTATACAGGGTCACGAGACCCAGTACTTC.

As for this clone: The junction differs from germline at one of its ends, possibly a read error. This chain uses TRBV19 with TRBJ2-1, with D perhaps matching TRBD2 (6 bases). Germline assignment: CDR1 LNHDA and CDR2 SQIVND (reference sequence). The CDR3 is made up of 14 amino acids. The CDR3 DNA follows: TGTTCCAGTAGTATAGGAGGGCAATTCAATGAGCAGTTCTTC. Translation gives CSSSIGGQFNEQFF. Looking up the rest from reference TRBV19 and TRBJ2-1 gives the full variable domain: DGGITQSPKYLFRKEGQNVTLSCEQNLNHDAMYWYRQDPGQGLRLIYYSQIVNDFQKGDIAEGYSVSREKKESFPLTVTSAQKNPTAFYLCSSSIGGQFNEQFFGPGTRLTVL.

The chain employs TRBV5-1 and TRBJ2-1; 7 bases are a match to TRBD2. V shed 5 bases, J shed 0 bases, and the junction held 5 bases outside the gene matches. The CDR3 consists of 15 residues. The germline V gene has CDR1 SGHRS and CDR2 YFSETQ. CDR3 residues: CASSPSGSSYNEQFF. In DNA form, the CDR3 reads TGCGCCAGCAGTCCTAGCGGAAGCTCCTACAATGAGCAGTTCTTC.

Relative to its sample, this clone is medium-sized. This chain connects TRBV4-2 to TRBJ1-5; D gene unclear. V was clipped by 0 bases and J by 7 bases, with 7 bases between them. The CDR3 totals 13 residues. Germline CDR1 LGHNA, CDR2 YNFKEQ. For the CDR3, the DNA is TGTGCCAGCAGCCAAGATGCAATCCAGCCCCAGCATTTT. Its protein is CASSQDAIQPQHF.

This clone is a singleton in its sample. V and J are TRBV20-1 and TRBJ2-7; D not certain. Germline CDR1 and CDR2: DFQATT and SNEGSKA (reference sequence). The V and J ends lost 2 bases and 0 bases respectively, with 11 bases between them. The CDR3 sequence is 14 residues long. The CDR3 loop is CSARRTTSSYEQYF. In nucleotides, the CDR3 is TGCAGTGCTAGACGGACGACGAGCTCCTACGAGCAGTACTTC.

The table lists this clone with many counts. This sequence joins TRBV5-8 and TRBJ2-7; no firm D call. Germline loops: CDR1 SGHTS, CDR2 YDEGEE. Trimming pared 7 bases from V and 4 bases from J, leaving 21 bases between. The CDR3 has 15 amino acids. This CDR3 reads CASWAVGLGIYEQYF. Here the CDR3 DNA reads TGTGCCAGCTGGGCGGTGGGTCTGGGGATTTACGAGCAGTACTTC.